This T cell receptor beta chain was obtained from a study of blood T cell repertoires in COVID-19. The overall study: Sources were T cells, B-cell-depleted T cells, or PBMCs; the material itself was cDNA or gDNA.

This clone was seen a few times. Here immunoSEQ multiplex PCR was the method, and the copy in TCRdb shows in-frame clones only, minus some. The sample lists roughly 220,000 clones; 80% to 90% were seen once. This TCR came from a woman at least 80 years old with COVID-19, enrolled during active disease. The sequencing sample was made of peripheral blood.

The CDR3 loop is CAWSGGWTATNQPQHF. Here the CDR3 DNA reads TGTGCCTGGAGCGGCGGCTGGACTGCCACAAATCAGCCCCAGCATTTT. The chain uses TRBV30 and TRBJ1-5, with D unresolved. Germline assignment: CDR1 GTSNPN and CDR2 SVGIG (reference sequence). V was pared by 3 bases and J by 4 bases, with 19 bases between. The CDR3 has 16 residues.